The clone carrying this T cell receptor (beta chain) appeared once. Its antigen is unidentified. The PCR made use of 60 Vbeta and 13 Jbeta primers. Method: immunoSEQ multiplex PCR; TCRdb's copy keeps in-frame clones and lacks some. The sample has roughly 200,000 clones, less than 85% seen once. V was shortened by 0 bases and J by 5 bases, with 11 bases between the two germline ends. The CDR3 length is 13 residues. The germline V gene encodes CDR1 SQVTM and CDR2 ANQGSEA. This entry is derived from a study of cytomegalovirus exposure and HLA in healthy donors. Study-level findings and limits: Later analysis identified several of the most significant clusters that appeared linked to common viral pathogens.

Healthy bone marrow donors supplied every sample. Sequencing was done on a sample of PBMCs. This sequence was found in a girl aged 10 to 17 in good health and CMV-seropositive. The chain recombines TRBV29-1 with TRBJ2-7; the D is unclear. CDR3 amino acids: CSVEDPRVHEQYF. The DNA for the CDR3 is TGCAGCGTTGAAGACCCCCGGGTGCACGAGCAGTACTTC.